Listed below are T cell receptor beta chains from one sample, sequenced in a study of blood T cell repertoires in COVID-19. The assay was immunoSEQ multiplex PCR, and TCRdb's table has in-frame clones only and misses some. The sample yields hundreds of thousands of clones, about 80% seen once. The sequenced material came from peripheral blood. The receptors originated from a woman of 80 years or more with acute or convalescent COVID-19. CDR3s include the opening cysteine and the closing phenylalanine or tryptophan. D genes are given only for firm matches. Not every row has a clone size; where given, it reads once, few, many or a size class.

TGTGCCAGCAGCTTGGTCACGGGCACTGAAGCTTTCTTT	CASSLVTGTEAFF	NA	TRBV5-6	TRBJ1-1	NA
TGTGCCAGCAGCTTCGGAGCGGGAGAAGCCTACGAGCAGTACTTC	CASSFGAGEAYEQYF	TRBD2	TRBV7-3	TRBJ2-7	NA
TGTGCCAGCAGGCCGGAAGCGGGGATCCCCTACGAGCAGTACTTC	CASRPEAGIPYEQYF	TRBD2	TRBV6-4	TRBJ2-7	few
TGCGCCAGCAGCCAAGGCGTAAGGGAAGTCGGACAGGCAGCTGGCTACACCTTC	CASSQGVREVGQAAGYTF	TRBD1	TRBV4-1	TRBJ1-2	NA
TGCGCCAGCAGTATCGGACAGGGGGCGTTGATGAACACTGAAGCTTTCTTT	CASSIGQGALMNTEAFF	TRBD1	TRBV5-1	TRBJ1-1	NA
TGTGCCAGCAGCTGGGTGGGAGCTAACTATGGCTACACCTTC	CASSWVGANYGYTF	NA	TRBV5-6	TRBJ1-2	NA
TGTGCCAGCAGTGAAGCGGGGGGAAAGGATGAAGCTTTCTTT	CASSEAGGKDEAFF	NA	TRBV6-1	TRBJ1-1	NA
TGTGCCAGCAGCTTCGAGCAGGGGGTGAGTGGTTCACCCCTCCACTTT	CASSFEQGVSGSPLHF	TRBD1	TRBV7-9	TRBJ1-6	NA
TGTGCCAGCAGGAGGGACAGGGGCGGCTACGAGCAGTACTTC	CASRRDRGGYEQYF	TRBD1	TRBV6-5	TRBJ2-7	NA
TGTGCCAGCAGCTTGGGGAGGTGGGGTGAGCAGTTCTTC	CASSLGRWGEQFF	NA	TRBV5-6	TRBJ2-1	NA
TGTGCCAGCAGCCCCCAGGACAGGGACAGAAACACTGAAGCTTTCTTT	CASSPQDRDRNTEAFF	TRBD1	TRBV7-3	TRBJ1-1	NA
TGTGCCAGCAGCCCCCGAGGGGACAGCGGACTAGAGACCCAGTACTTC	CASSPRGDSGLETQYF	TRBD1	TRBV7-6	TRBJ2-5	NA
TGTGCCAGCAGCTTATCTAGCGGGGCATGGGATGAGCAGTTCTTC	CASSLSSGAWDEQFF	TRBD2	TRBV11-2	TRBJ2-1	NA
TGTGCCAGCAGTACAGGGTCGTTCACTGAAGCTTTCTTT	CASSTGSFTEAFF	NA	TRBV2	TRBJ1-1	NA
TGCGCCAGCAGCGAGGGACAGGGGCTAAAAGGCTACACCTTC	CASSEGQGLKGYTF	TRBD1	TRBV5-1	TRBJ1-2	few
TGTGCCAGCAGCGGTCCCCGGGACAGGGATGGCTACACCTTC	CASSGPRDRDGYTF	TRBD1	TRBV5-4	TRBJ1-2	NA
TGTGCCAGCAGTGAATCGAGCTATGGCTACACCTTC	CASSESSYGYTF	NA	TRBV25-1	TRBJ1-2	NA
TGTGCCAGCAGCTTAGGATTGGGAGCCGCGGAGACCCAGTACTTC	CASSLGLGAAETQYF	NA	TRBV7-3	TRBJ2-5	NA
TGTGCCACCAGCAGTCCCCGGGACAGCCTCAATGAGCAGTTCTTC	CATSSPRDSLNEQFF	TRBD1	TRBV15	TRBJ2-1	NA
TGTGCCAGCAGCTCCCGGGATTTCACTCGGTTCTTC	CASSSRDFTRFF	NA	TRBV7-9	TRBJ2-1	NA
TGTGCCAGCAGTTATGCTAGCGGGAGGGCCTATAGGTCCTACAATGAGCAGTTCTTC	CASSYASGRAYRSYNEQFF	TRBD2	TRBV6-2/TRBV6-3	TRBJ2-1	once
TGTGCCGCGGGACAGGGAAGGCCCCAAGGACCCCAGCATTTT	CAAGQGRPQGPQHF	TRBD1	TRBV28	TRBJ1-5	once
TGTGCCAGCAGCGCTCAGGGGAGAGTAGCAGATACGCAGTATTTT	CASSAQGRVADTQYF	NA	TRBV9	TRBJ2-3	NA
TGTGCCAGCAGCTACACAAAAGACACTGAAGCTTTCTTT	CASSYTKDTEAFF	NA	TRBV9	TRBJ1-1	NA
TGTGCCAGCAGTGCCCTGGGCCTTAATAATTCACCCCTCCACTTT	CASSALGLNNSPLHF	NA	TRBV6-6	TRBJ1-6	NA
TGTGCCAGCAGCCCCACGGACAGAAGGAATCAGCCCCAGCATTTT	CASSPTDRRNQPQHF	NA	TRBV6-5	TRBJ1-5	NA
TGTGCCAGCAGCCGAAACCGGGACAGGGGGTTAGGTGGCTACACCTTC	CASSRNRDRGLGGYTF	TRBD1	TRBV5-6	TRBJ1-2	NA
TGTGCCAGCAGCCTCAGGGTCGACGAGCAGTACTTC	CASSLRVDEQYF	NA	TRBV11-1	TRBJ2-7	NA
TGTGCCAGCAGCCTTTATGGGACAGGGAGCCAGACCCAGTACTTC	CASSLYGTGSQTQYF	TRBD1	TRBV5-6	TRBJ2-5	NA
TGTGCCAGTAGTATCAGGACATGGGAGACCCAGTACTTC	CASSIRTWETQYF	NA	TRBV19	TRBJ2-5	NA
TGTGCCAGCAGCCGGGTTCCGGAACTCCGGGTGCAAGAGACCCAGTACTTC	CASSRVPELRVQETQYF	NA	TRBV7-9	TRBJ2-5	once
TGTGCCAGCAGCTTCGACTTGAGCTCCTATAATTCACCCCTCCACTTT	CASSFDLSSYNSPLHF	NA	TRBV7-9	TRBJ1-6	NA
TGTGCCAGCAGCTTAGCGGGGGGGACCAAAAACATTCAGTACTTC	CASSLAGGTKNIQYF	TRBD2	TRBV7-2	TRBJ2-4	NA
TGTGCCAGCAGCAGATCACAGGGGTTCTCCTATAATTCACCCCTCCACTTT	CASSRSQGFSYNSPLHF	TRBD1	TRBV5-4	TRBJ1-6	NA
TGTGCCAGCAGTACTCATCCGGGACAGGGACTTCAGGACTATGGCTACACCTTC	CASSTHPGQGLQDYGYTF	TRBD1	TRBV6-2/TRBV6-3	TRBJ1-2	once
TGTGCCAGCAGCAAGAGACAGGGGTCCGGGGCCAACGTCCTGACTTTC	CASSKRQGSGANVLTF	TRBD1	TRBV7-9	TRBJ2-6	NA
TGTGCCAGCGCCCCGTTGGGGCAGGAGCAGTACTTC	CASAPLGQEQYF	NA	TRBV7-6	TRBJ2-7	NA
TGTGCCAGCAGCGTCACTAGCGGGAGTTTGGGCTACGAGCAGTACTTC	CASSVTSGSLGYEQYF	TRBD2	TRBV9	TRBJ2-7	NA
TGCAGTGCTAGTCCGGCAGGGGCATCCGGGGAGCTGTTTTTT	CSASPAGASGELFF	NA	TRBV20-1	TRBJ2-2	NA
TGTGCCAGCAGCACGGGACAGGGAACCAATGAGCAGTTCTTC	CASSTGQGTNEQFF	TRBD1	TRBV7-3	TRBJ2-1	few
TGTGCCAGCAAGGGTCGGCGGGGCGAAAGAGAGCAGTTCTTC	CASKGRRGEREQFF	NA	TRBV2	TRBJ2-1	NA
TGTGCCAGCAGCTTTGGGACAGGGGGCAATCAGCCCCAGCATTTT	CASSFGTGGNQPQHF	TRBD1	TRBV7-9	TRBJ1-5	NA
TGTGCCAGCAGCCCGGGACAGGGGTATCCCTATGGCTACACCTTC	CASSPGQGYPYGYTF	TRBD1	TRBV5-8	TRBJ1-2	NA
TGCGCCAGCAGCCAAGAATGGGACAGTTACAATGAGCAGTTCTTC	CASSQEWDSYNEQFF	TRBD1	TRBV4-3	TRBJ2-1	NA
TGTGCCAGCAGTTTAGAGGGTAGGGGGCGATATGGCTACACCTTC	CASSLEGRGRYGYTF	TRBD1	TRBV27	TRBJ1-2	NA
TGTGCCAGCAGCCTAGGGGGCGATCAGCCCCAGCATTTT	CASSLGGDQPQHF	TRBD1	TRBV6-5	TRBJ1-5	NA
TGTGCCAGCAGTGAAAGTCGGGGTCGTGATAATTCACCCCTCCACTTT	CASSESRGRDNSPLHF	NA	TRBV2	TRBJ1-6	NA
TGTGCCAGCACCCAAACGGGGGAAGCTTTCTTT	CASTQTGEAFF	NA	TRBV3-1/TRBV3-2	TRBJ1-1	NA
TGTGCCAGCAACGGACAGGGGAATAGGTCACCCCTCCACTTT	CASNGQGNRSPLHF	TRBD1	TRBV28	TRBJ1-6	NA
TGTGCCAGCAGCTCCGGGACAGGGACTAGCAATCAGCCCCAGCATTTT	CASSSGTGTSNQPQHF	TRBD1	TRBV7-9	TRBJ1-5	few
TGTGCCAGCAGCTTAGCGGGACTAGCGGGGGTGGATGAGCAGTTCTTC	CASSLAGLAGVDEQFF	TRBD2	TRBV7-2	TRBJ2-1	NA
TGTGCCAGCAGCCAAGAGCTCCCTAGTGGTGAAGCTTTCTTT	CASSQELPSGEAFF	NA	TRBV14	TRBJ1-1	NA
TGTGCCAGCAGTGAAGACGCCCTAGATCCCCTCCACTTT	CASSEDALDPLHF	NA	TRBV6-1	TRBJ1-6	NA